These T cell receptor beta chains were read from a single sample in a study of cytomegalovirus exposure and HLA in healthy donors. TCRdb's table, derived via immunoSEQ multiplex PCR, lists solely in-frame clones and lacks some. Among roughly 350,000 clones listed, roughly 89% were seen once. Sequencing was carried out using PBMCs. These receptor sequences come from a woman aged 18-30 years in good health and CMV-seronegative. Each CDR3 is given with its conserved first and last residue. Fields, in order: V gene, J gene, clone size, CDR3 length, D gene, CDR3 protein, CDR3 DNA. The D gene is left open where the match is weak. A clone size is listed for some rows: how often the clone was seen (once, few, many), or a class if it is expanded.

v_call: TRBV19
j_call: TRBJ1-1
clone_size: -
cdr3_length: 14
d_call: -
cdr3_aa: CASSTASVERRAFF
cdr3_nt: TGTGCCAGTAGTACCGCGTCGGTGGAGCGCCGGGCTTTCTTT

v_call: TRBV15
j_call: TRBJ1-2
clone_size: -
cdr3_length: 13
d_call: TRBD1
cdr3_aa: CATSRERQGLRTF
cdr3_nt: TGTGCCACCAGCAGAGAAAGACAGGGTTTACGCACCTTC

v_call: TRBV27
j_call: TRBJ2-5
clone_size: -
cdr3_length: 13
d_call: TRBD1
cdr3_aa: CASRRQGEETQYF
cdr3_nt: TGTGCCAGCAGAAGACAGGGGGAGGAGACCCAGTACTTC

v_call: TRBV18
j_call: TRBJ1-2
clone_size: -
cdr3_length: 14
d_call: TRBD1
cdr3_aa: CASSPLDRDDGYTF
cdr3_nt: TGTGCCAGCTCACCACTGGACAGGGATGATGGCTACACCTTC

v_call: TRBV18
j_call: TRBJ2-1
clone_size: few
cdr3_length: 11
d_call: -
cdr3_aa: CASSSRDEQFF
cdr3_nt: TGTGCCAGCTCCAGTCGGGATGAGCAGTTCTTC

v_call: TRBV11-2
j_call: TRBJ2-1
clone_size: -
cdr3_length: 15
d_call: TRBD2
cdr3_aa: CASSRRLAGGPEQFF
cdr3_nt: TGTGCCAGCAGCAGAAGACTAGCGGGAGGTCCTGAGCAGTTCTTC

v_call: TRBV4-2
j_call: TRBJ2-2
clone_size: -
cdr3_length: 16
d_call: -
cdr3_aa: CASSAFGADNTGELFF
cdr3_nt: TGTGCCAGCAGCGCATTCGGAGCAGATAACACCGGGGAGCTGTTTTTT

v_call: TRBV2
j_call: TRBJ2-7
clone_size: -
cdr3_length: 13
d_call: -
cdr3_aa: CASRNQGNYEQYF
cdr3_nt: TGTGCCAGCAGAAACCAGGGAAACTACGAGCAGTACTTC

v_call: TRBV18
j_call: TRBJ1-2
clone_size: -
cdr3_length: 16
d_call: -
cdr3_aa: CASSPSVAGADYGYTF
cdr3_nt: TGTGCCAGCTCACCGTCAGTGGCGGGGGCGGACTATGGCTACACCTTC

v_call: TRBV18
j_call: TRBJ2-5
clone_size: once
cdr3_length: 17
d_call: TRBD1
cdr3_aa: CASSPLLGQGVSETQYF
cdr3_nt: TGTGCCAGCTCACCCCTCCTGGGACAGGGTGTCAGCGAGACCCAGTACTTC

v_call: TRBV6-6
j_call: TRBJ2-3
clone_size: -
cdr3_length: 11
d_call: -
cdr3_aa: CASMSGDTQYF
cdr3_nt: TGTGCCAGCATGTCAGGGGATACGCAGTATTTT

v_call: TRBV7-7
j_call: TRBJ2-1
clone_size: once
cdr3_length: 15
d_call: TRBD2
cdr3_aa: CASSPGLAVYNEQFF
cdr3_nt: TGTGCCAGCAGCCCGGGACTAGCGGTTTACAATGAGCAGTTCTTC

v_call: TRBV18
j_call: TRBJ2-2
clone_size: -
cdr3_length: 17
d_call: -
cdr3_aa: CASSPPRAGAGTGELFF
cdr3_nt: TGTGCCAGCTCACCACCGCGGGCGGGGGCAGGCACCGGGGAGCTGTTTTTT

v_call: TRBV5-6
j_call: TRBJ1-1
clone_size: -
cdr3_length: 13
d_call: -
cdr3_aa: CASRRVLNTEAFF
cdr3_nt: TGTGCCAGCAGACGGGTCTTAAACACTGAAGCTTTCTTT

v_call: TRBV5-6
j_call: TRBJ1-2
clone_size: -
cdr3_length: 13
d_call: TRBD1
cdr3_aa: CASSEDRGPGYTF
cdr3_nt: TGTGCCAGCAGCGAGGACAGGGGGCCTGGCTACACCTTC

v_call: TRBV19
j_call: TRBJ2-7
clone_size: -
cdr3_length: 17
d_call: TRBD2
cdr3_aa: CASSIGGSGTNPTRQYF
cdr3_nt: TGTGCCAGTAGTATAGGGGGTTCGGGGACTAACCCTACGAGGCAGTACTTC

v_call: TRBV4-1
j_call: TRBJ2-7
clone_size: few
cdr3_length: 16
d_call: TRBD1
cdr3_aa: CASSQDGGQGALEQYF
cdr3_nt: TGCGCCAGCAGCCAAGACGGTGGGCAGGGGGCCCTTGAGCAGTACTTC

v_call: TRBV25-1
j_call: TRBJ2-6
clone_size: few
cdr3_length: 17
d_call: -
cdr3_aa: CASSDPSRGTGANVLTF
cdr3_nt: TGTGCCAGCAGTGATCCTAGCCGGGGGACTGGGGCCAACGTCCTGACTTTC

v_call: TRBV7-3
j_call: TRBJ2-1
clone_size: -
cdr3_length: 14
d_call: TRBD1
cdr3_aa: CASSQRQGQNEQFF
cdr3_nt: TGTGCCAGCAGCCAACGACAGGGGCAAAATGAGCAGTTCTTC

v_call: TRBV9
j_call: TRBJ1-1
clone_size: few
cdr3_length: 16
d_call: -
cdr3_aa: CASSVDVSSKGTEAFF
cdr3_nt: TGTGCCAGCAGCGTAGATGTCTCCAGCAAGGGGACTGAAGCTTTCTTT

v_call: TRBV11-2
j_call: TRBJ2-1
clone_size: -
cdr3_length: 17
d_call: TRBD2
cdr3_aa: CASSQEGLAGMYNEQFF
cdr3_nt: TGTGCCAGCAGCCAAGAGGGTCTAGCGGGGATGTACAATGAGCAGTTCTTC

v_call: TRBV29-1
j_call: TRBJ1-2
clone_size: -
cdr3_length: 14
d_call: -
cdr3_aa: CSVAEPAPSGGYTF
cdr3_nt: TGCAGCGTTGCAGAGCCAGCCCCCTCGGGGGGCTACACCTTC

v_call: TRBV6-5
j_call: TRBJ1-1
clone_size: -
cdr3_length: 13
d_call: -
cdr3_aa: CASTLAMNTEAFF
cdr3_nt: TGTGCCAGCACATTGGCCATGAACACTGAAGCTTTCTTT

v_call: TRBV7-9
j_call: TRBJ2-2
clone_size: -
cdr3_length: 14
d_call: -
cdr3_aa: CASCSSGSTGELFF
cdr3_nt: TGTGCCAGCTGTTCCTCGGGGTCCACCGGGGAGCTGTTTTTT

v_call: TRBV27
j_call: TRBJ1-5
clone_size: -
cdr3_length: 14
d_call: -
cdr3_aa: CASSLSRVNQPQHF
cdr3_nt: TGTGCCAGCAGTTTATCCAGGGTTAACCAGCCCCAGCATTTT

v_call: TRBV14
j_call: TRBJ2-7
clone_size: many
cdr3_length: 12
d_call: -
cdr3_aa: CASSQANYEQYF
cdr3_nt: TGTGCCAGCAGCCAAGCCAACTACGAGCAGTACTTC

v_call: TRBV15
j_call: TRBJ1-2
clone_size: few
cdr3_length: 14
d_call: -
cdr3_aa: CATSRKDTQYGYTF
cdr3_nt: TGTGCCACCAGCAGGAAGGACACGCAATATGGCTACACCTTC

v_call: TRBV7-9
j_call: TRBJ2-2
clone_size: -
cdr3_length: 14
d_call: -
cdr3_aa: CASSFLRTGGELFF
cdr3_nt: TGTGCCAGCAGCTTCCTCCGTACGGGCGGGGAGCTGTTTTTT

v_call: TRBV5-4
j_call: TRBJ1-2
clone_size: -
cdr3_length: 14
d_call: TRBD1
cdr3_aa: CASSLAGTGGGYTF
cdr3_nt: TGTGCCAGCAGCTTGGCTGGGACAGGGGGAGGCTACACCTTC

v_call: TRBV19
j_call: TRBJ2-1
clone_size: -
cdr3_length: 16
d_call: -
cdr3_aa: CASSKGGGQSYNEQFF
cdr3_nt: TGTGCCAGTAGTAAAGGGGGAGGGCAGTCCTACAATGAGCAGTTCTTC

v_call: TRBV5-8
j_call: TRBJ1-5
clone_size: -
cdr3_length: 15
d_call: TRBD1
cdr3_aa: CASSLRTGNNQPQHF
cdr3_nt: TGTGCCAGCAGCTTGCGGACAGGGAACAATCAGCCCCAGCATTTT

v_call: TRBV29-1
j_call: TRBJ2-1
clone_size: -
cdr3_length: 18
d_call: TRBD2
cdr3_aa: CSVEGREGLIGSYNEQFF
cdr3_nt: TGCAGCGTTGAAGGGCGGGAGGGCCTGATCGGCTCCTACAATGAGCAGTTCTTC

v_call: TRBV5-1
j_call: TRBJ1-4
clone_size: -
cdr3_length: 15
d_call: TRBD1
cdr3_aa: CASSIQGTFYEKLFF
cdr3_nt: TGCGCCAGCAGCATACAGGGGACGTTTTATGAAAAACTGTTTTTT

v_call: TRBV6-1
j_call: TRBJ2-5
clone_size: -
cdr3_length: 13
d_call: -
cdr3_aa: CASRGLAQETQYF
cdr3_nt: TGTGCCAGCAGAGGTCTAGCCCAAGAGACCCAGTACTTC

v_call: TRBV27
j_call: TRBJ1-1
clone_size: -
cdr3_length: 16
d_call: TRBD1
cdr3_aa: CASSPGITGGFTEAFF
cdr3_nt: TGTGCCAGCAGTCCGGGAATTACAGGGGGGTTCACTGAAGCTTTCTTT

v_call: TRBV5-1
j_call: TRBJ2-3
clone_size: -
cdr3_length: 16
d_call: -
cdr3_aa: CASSLNYRDAGDTQYF
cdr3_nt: TGCGCCAGCAGCTTGAATTACAGGGATGCTGGGGATACGCAGTATTTT

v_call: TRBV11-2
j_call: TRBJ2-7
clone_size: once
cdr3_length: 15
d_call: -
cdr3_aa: CASSLGAGTWYEQYF
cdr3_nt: TGTGCCAGCAGCTTAGGGGCAGGGACATGGTACGAGCAGTACTTC

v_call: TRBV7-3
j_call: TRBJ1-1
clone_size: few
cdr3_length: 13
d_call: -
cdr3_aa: CASRGQEDTEAFF
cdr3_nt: TGTGCCAGCAGGGGTCAGGAGGACACTGAAGCTTTCTTT

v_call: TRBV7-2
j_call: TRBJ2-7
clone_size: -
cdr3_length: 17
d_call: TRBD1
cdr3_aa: CASSLGPPGQGAYEQYF
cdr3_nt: TGTGCCAGCAGCTTAGGGCCCCCGGGACAGGGGGCGTACGAGCAGTACTTC

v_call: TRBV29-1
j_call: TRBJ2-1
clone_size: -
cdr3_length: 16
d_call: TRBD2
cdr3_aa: CSVATSGFFSYNEQFF
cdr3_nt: TGCAGCGTTGCGACTAGCGGTTTCTTCTCCTACAATGAGCAGTTCTTC

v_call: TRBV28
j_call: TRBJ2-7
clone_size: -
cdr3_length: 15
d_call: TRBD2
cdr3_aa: CASSPPSGSSYEQYF
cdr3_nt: TGTGCCAGCAGTCCGCCTAGCGGGAGCTCCTACGAGCAGTACTTC

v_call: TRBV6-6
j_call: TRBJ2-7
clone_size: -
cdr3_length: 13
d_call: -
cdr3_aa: CASTKAASREQYF
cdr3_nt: TGTGCCAGCACAAAAGCGGCCTCACGGGAGCAGTACTTC

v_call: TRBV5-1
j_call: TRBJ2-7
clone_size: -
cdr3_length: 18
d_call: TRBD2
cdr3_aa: CASSLDTSGRRLGYEQYF
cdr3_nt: TGCGCCAGCAGCTTGGACACTAGCGGGAGACGTTTGGGCTACGAGCAGTACTTC

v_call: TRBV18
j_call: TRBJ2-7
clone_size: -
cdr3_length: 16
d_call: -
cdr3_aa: CASSRTPGTASHEQYF
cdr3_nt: TGTGCCAGCTCACGTACTCCTGGCACAGCTTCCCACGAGCAGTACTTC

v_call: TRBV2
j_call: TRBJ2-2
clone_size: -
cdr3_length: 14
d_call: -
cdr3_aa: CASSEFPRTGELFF
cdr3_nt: TGTGCCAGCAGTGAATTCCCGCGTACCGGGGAGCTGTTTTTT

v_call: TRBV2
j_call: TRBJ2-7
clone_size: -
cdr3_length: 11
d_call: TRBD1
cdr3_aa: CASTAGGQGYF
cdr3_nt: TGTGCCAGCACCGCAGGGGGACAGGGGTACTTC

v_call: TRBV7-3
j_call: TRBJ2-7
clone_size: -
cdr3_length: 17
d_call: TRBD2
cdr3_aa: CASSVSTSGGLGDEQYF
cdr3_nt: TGTGCCAGCAGCGTAAGTACTAGCGGCGGCCTTGGGGACGAGCAGTACTTC

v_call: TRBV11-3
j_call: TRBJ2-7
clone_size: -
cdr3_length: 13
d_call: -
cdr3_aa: CASSLDSTYEQYF
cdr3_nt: TGTGCCAGCAGCTTAGATTCCACCTACGAGCAGTACTTC